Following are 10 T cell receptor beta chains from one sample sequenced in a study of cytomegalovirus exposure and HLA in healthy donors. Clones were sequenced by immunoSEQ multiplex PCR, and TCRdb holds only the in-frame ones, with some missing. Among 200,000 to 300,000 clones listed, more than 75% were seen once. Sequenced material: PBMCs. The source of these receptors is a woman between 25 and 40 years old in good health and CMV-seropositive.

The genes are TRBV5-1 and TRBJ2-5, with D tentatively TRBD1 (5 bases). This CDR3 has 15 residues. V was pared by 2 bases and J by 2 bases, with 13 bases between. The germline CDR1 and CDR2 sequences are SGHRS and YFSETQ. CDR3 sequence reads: CASSLMAGWQETQYF. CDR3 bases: TGCGCCAGCAGCTTAATGGCAGGGTGGCAAGAGACCCAGTACTTC.

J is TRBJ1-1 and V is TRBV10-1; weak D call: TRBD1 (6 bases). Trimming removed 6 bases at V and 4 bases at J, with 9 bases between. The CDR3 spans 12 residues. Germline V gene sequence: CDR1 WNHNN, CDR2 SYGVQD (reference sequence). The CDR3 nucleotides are TGCGCCAGCAGAGGACAGAGCACTGAAGCTTTCTTT. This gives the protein CASRGQSTEAFF.

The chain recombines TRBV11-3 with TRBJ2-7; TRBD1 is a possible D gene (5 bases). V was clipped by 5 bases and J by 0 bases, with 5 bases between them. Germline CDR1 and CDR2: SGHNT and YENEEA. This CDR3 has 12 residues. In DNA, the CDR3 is TGTGCCAGCAGCGACAGCTCCTACGAGCAGTACTTC. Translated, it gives CASSDSSYEQYF.

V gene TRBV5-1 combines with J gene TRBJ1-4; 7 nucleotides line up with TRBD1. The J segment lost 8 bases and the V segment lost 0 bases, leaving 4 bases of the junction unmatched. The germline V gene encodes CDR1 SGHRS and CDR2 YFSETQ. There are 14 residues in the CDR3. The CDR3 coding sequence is TGCGCCAGCAGCTTGGTACCAGGGGGAGAAAAACTGTTTTTT. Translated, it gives CASSLVPGGEKLFF.

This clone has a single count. The CDR3 DNA follows: TGTGCCAGTAGTCCTAGGACTAGCGGAGACTACGAGCAGTACTTC. Its translation is CASSPRTSGDYEQYF. J is TRBJ2-7 and V is TRBV19, with TRBD2 matching over 10 bases. The germline V gene encodes CDR1 LNHDA and CDR2 SQIVND (reference sequence). The CDR3 consists of 15 residues. The V segment lost 5 bases and the J segment 3 bases; nucleotides outside the gene matches: 7.

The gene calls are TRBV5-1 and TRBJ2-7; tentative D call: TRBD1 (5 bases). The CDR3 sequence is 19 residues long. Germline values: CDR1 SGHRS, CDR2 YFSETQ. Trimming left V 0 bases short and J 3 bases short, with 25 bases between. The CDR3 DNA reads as TGCGCCAGCAGCTTGGATAGGGGCGGAACTCTATTGATGAACTACGAGCAGTACTTC. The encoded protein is CASSLDRGGTLLMNYEQYF.

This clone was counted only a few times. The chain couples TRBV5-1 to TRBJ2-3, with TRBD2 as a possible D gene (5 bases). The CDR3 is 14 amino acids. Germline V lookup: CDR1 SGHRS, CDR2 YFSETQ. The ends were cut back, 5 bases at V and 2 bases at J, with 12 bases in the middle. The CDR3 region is CASRLASFTDTQYF. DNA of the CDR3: TGCGCCAGCAGGCTAGCCTCCTTCACAGATACGCAGTATTTT.

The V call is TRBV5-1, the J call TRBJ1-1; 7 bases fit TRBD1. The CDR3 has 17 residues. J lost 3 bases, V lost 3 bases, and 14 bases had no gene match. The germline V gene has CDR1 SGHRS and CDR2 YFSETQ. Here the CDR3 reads CASSSTIHRGGDTEAFF. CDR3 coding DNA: TGCGCCAGCAGCTCGACGATCCACAGGGGAGGCGACACTGAAGCTTTCTTT.

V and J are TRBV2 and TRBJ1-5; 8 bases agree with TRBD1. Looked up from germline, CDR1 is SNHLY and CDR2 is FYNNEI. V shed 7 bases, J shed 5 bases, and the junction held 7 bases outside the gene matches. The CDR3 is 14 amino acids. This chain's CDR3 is CASNPDRGDQPQHF. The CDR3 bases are TGTGCCAGCAATCCAGACAGGGGTGATCAGCCCCAGCATTTT.

The CDR3 bases are TGCGCCAGCAGGATAGGGCTAGCGGCCTACAATGAGCAGTTCTTC. It yields the protein CASRIGLAAYNEQFF. The rearrangement joins TRBV10-2 to TRBJ2-1; 7 positions agree with TRBD2. Germline CDR1 is WSHSY and CDR2 is SAAADI. V gave up 6 bases and J gave up 2 bases; unmatched junction bases: 7. This CDR3 region has 15 residues.